Following are 16 T cell receptor beta chains from one sample sequenced in a study of T cell responses to AZD1222 COVID-19 vaccine. Here immunoSEQ multiplex PCR was the method, and the copy in TCRdb shows in-frame clones only, minus some. The repertoire holds 100,000 to 150,000 clones, with about nine tenths as singletons. The sequencing used peripheral blood, collected on day 0 of AZD1222 vaccination. The receptors here all came from an adult in good health.

The chain employs TRBV10-3 and TRBJ1-2; D remains unclear. The V end lost 4 bases, the J end lost 3 bases, and 9 bases lay between the germline ends. Per the germline V gene, CDR1 is ENHRY and CDR2 is SYGVKD. The CDR3 is 13 residues long. CDR3 sequence (DNA): TGTGCCATCAGTGTTGAAAAATACTATGGCTACACCTTC. Its translation is CAISVEKYYGYTF.

This chain links TRBV15 with TRBJ2-3; 11 bases line up with TRBD2. J gave up 5 bases and V 4 bases, and 11 bases lay outside the gene matches. CDR3 size: 17 residues. From germline, CDR1 is LNHNV and CDR2 YYDKDF (reference sequence). The CDR3 loop reads CATSTGDSGGAGDTQYF. DNA of the CDR3: TGTGCCACCAGCACGGGGGATAGCGGGGGGGCCGGAGATACGCAGTATTTT.

This sequence joins TRBV10-1 and TRBJ2-7, with TRBD2 identical over 8 bases. The junction had 8 bases not matched to a gene; V was cut back by 8 bases and J by 2 bases. The CDR3 contains 14 residues. The germline V gene encodes CDR1 WNHNN and CDR2 SYGVQD (reference sequence). The CDR3 sequence is CASLGRDGTYEQYF. CDR3 bases: TGCGCCAGCCTCGGGAGGGACGGAACCTACGAGCAGTACTTC.

The CDR3 DNA reads as TGTGCCAGCAGACCGACTAGCTCCTATAATTCACCCCTCCACTTT. This codes for CASRPTSSYNSPLHF. The chain carries TRBV2 and TRBJ1-6; D unclear. The CDR3 is made up of 15 amino acids. Between the trimmed V and J ends, which lost 6 bases and 0 bases, there was a span of 9 bases. Germline V gene data show CDR1 as SNHLY and CDR2 as FYNNEI.

The rearrangement joins TRBV29-1 to TRBJ2-7; TRBD1 matches at 8 bases. The ends lost 7 bases at V and 3 bases at J; junction bases unmatched: 8. This CDR3 comprises 13 residues. The V gene's germline CDR1 is SQVTM and CDR2 ANQGSEA. The CDR3 region has the DNA TGCAGCGCAAGGACAGGGCGAGGCTACGAGCAGTACTTC. Amino acids: CSARTGRGYEQYF.

The chain links TRBV19 to TRBJ1-6; no firm D call. CDR3 length equals 16 residues. The germline V and J ends were trimmed by 5 bases and 1 base, with 12 bases remaining between them. Germline CDR1 and CDR2: LNHDA and SQIVND (reference sequence). CDR3 loop: CASSLDGRSYNSPLHF. Here the CDR3 DNA reads TGTGCCAGTAGTCTCGATGGCAGGTCCTATAATTCACCCCTCCACTTT.

The rearrangement joins TRBV7-8 to TRBJ1-2; maybe TRBD1 (5 bases). Looked up from germline, CDR1 is SGHVS and CDR2 is FQNEAQ. V was shortened by 7 bases and J by 8 bases, with 26 bases between the two germline ends. This CDR3 spans 16 amino acids. The CDR3 DNA reads as TGTGCCAGCACCCTGTCCGCATCCGGGGGGATCGACGGCTACACCTTC. As protein: CASTLSASGGIDGYTF. Full variable domain (rest looked up from reference TRBV7-8 and TRBJ1-2): GAGVSQSPRYKVAKRGQDVALRCDPISGHVSLFWYQQALGQGPEFLTYFQNEAQLDKSGLPSDRFFAERPEGSVSTLKIQRTQQEDSAVYLCASTLSASGGIDGYTFGSGTRLTVV.

The chain has TRBV4-1 and TRBJ1-2; D is undetermined. The CDR3 contains 13 residues. The V gene's germline CDR1 is MGHRA and CDR2 YSYEKL. V gave up 1 base and J gave up 2 bases, with 5 bases separating them. The CDR3 DNA reads TGCGCCAGCAGCCAAGTGAGAAACTATGGCTACACCTTC. Amino acids: CASSQVRNYGYTF.

The rearrangement joins TRBV23-1 to TRBJ1-5; the D gene is possibly TRBD1 (6 bases). TRBV23-1 counts as an open reading frame of uncertain function. The CDR3 extends over 16 amino acids. V lost 6 bases, J lost 2 bases, and 17 bases lay in between. CDR3 DNA: TGCGCCAGCAGCAGAACCAAGGGGGGAGGCAATCAGCCCCAGCATTTT. It translates to CASSRTKGGGNQPQHF.

CDR3 protein: CAIRNPRGGSYEQYF. The CDR3 DNA follows: TGTGCCATCCGAAACCCAAGAGGCGGTTCCTACGAGCAGTACTTC. The rearrangement links TRBV6-5 to TRBJ2-7, with unresolved D. This CDR3 region has 15 residues. Trimming took 10 bases from V and 1 from J, leaving 20 bases between them. Germline-derived CDR1 and CDR2 are MNHEY and SVGAGI.

The V gene is TRBV5-1, the J gene TRBJ2-5; the D gene is possibly TRBD1 (6 bases). The length of the CDR3 is 14 residues. V gave up 0 bases and J gave up 3 bases, with 9 bases separating them. The germline V gene has CDR1 SGHRS and CDR2 YFSETQ. CDR3 residues: CASSLGTGKETQYF. The CDR3 bases are TGCGCCAGCAGCTTGGGTACAGGGAAAGAGACCCAGTACTTC.

V and J are TRBV6-2 or TRBV6-3 and TRBJ2-7, with D maybe TRBD1 (5 bases). Germline V gene data show CDR1 as MNHEY and CDR2 as SVGEGT. This CDR3 is 13 amino acids long. Trimming took off 4 bases at V and 2 bases at J, with 9 bases between the two ends. CDR3 bases: TGTGCCAGCAGTTCAGACAGAGCCTACGAGCAGTACTTC. The encoded protein is CASSSDRAYEQYF.

This chain connects TRBV2 to TRBJ1-4; no firm D call. The germline V gene encodes CDR1 SNHLY and CDR2 FYNNEI. The CDR3 covers 13 residues. V dropped 9 bases and J dropped 6 bases, with 14 bases sitting between them. The DNA for the CDR3 is TGTGCCAGGGGGAGTCTTAGGGATGAAAAACTGTTTTTT. This translates into CARGSLRDEKLFF.

The CDR3 region is CASSHWPVAGGYTF. The CDR3 DNA reads TGTGCCAGCAGCCACTGGCCAGTCGCCGGTGGCTACACCTTC. V gene TRBV3-1 (or the pseudogene TRBV3-2) combines with J gene TRBJ1-2; D not resolved. There are 14 residues in the CDR3. Per germline, CDR1 LGHDT and CDR2 YNNKEL (reference sequence). Trimming cost V 3 bases and J 7 bases, with 15 bases left between them.

CDR3 region: CARHIPDREDQPQHF. CDR3 sequence (DNA): TGTGCCAGACATATACCGGACAGGGAAGATCAGCCCCAGCATTTT. V usage is TRBV28 and J usage is TRBJ1-5; the match to TRBD1 covers 8 bases. Germline CDR1 is MDHEN and CDR2 is SYDVKM. The CDR3 sequence is 15 residues long. J lost 5 bases, V lost 9 bases, and 12 bases had no gene match.

This chain joins TRBV15 and TRBJ2-7; perhaps TRBD1 as D (5 bases). From germline, CDR1 is LNHNV and CDR2 YYDKDF (reference sequence). The V and J ends lost 0 bases and 1 base respectively, with 7 bases between them. The length of the CDR3 is 14 residues. The DNA for the CDR3 is TGTGCCACCAGCAGAGAAGGGGTTTCCTACGAGCAGTACTTC. Protein product: CATSREGVSYEQYF. The full variable domain, with the rest looked up from reference TRBV15 and TRBJ2-7, is DAMVIQNPRYQVTQFGKPVTLSCSQTLNHNVMYWYQQKSSQAPKLLFHYYDKDFNNEADTPDNFQSRRPNTSFCFLDIRSPGLGDTAMYLCATSREGVSYEQYFGPGTRLTVT.